This entry lists 30 T cell receptor beta chains sequenced from one sample in a study of cytomegalovirus exposure and HLA in healthy donors. Both 60 Vbeta primers and 13 Jbeta primers went into the PCR. Profiling relied on immunoSEQ multiplex PCR, and the TCRdb table lists in-frame clones only, not all of them. The data show 150,000 to 200,000 clones, with 84% seen just once and under 5% held by the top ten. The sequenced sample consisted of PBMCs. These TCRs come from a man aged 18 to 29 in good health and CMV-seronegative.

The chain recombines TRBV7-2 with TRBJ2-1, with D perhaps TRBD1 (6 bases). This CDR3 is built from 14 residues. The germline V and J ends were trimmed by 1 base and 5 bases, with 9 bases remaining between them. In germline, CDR1 is SGHTA, CDR2 FQGNSA. The CDR3 is CASSLVWTDNEQFF. DNA of the CDR3: TGTGCCAGCAGCTTAGTTTGGACAGACAATGAGCAGTTCTTC.

This clone was picked up a small number of times. The gene calls are TRBV25-1 and TRBJ2-3, with 10 bases lining up with TRBD2. The trim removed 1 base at V and 0 bases at J, leaving 4 bases unmatched. Germline V CDR1 and CDR2: MGHDK, SYGVNS. There are 17 residues in the CDR3. DNA of the CDR3: TGTGCCAGCAGTGAATTTCGACTAGCGGGTAGCACAGATACGCAGTATTTT. It specifies CASSEFRLAGSTDTQYF.

This sequence joins TRBV4-1 and TRBJ2-1; 7 bases map to TRBD1. The CDR3 has 16 amino acids. The J segment lost 4 bases and the V segment lost 1 base, leaving 7 bases of the junction unmatched. CDR1 is MGHRA, CDR2 YSYEKL, per germline. The CDR3 loop reads CASSQVLGTAYNEQFF. For the CDR3, the DNA is TGCGCCAGCAGCCAAGTGCTCGGGACAGCGTACAATGAGCAGTTCTTC.

The chain carries TRBV13 and TRBJ2-7; D is uncertain. Germline V gives CDR1 PRHDT, CDR2 FYEKMQ (reference sequence). Trimming cost V 4 bases and J 4 bases, with 11 bases left between them. The CDR3 extends over 13 amino acids. The CDR3 sequence is CASSSSAVYEQYF. The CDR3 DNA is TGTGCCAGCAGCTCATCTGCGGTTTACGAGCAGTACTTC. Looking up the rest from reference TRBV13 and TRBJ2-7 gives the full variable domain: AAGVIQSPRHLIKEKRETATLKCYPIPRHDTVYWYQQGPGQDPQFLISFYEKMQSDKGSIPDRFSAQQFSDYHSELNMSSLELGDSALYFCASSSSAVYEQYFGPGTRLTVT.

The V call is TRBV5-1, the J call TRBJ2-7, with D perhaps matching TRBD1 (6 bases). With 6 bases removed from V and 3 bases from J, the gap between germline ends came to 16 bases. CDR3 length: 14 amino acids. Germline lookup yields CDR1 SGHRS and CDR2 YFSETQ. The CDR3 DNA is TGCGCCAGCAAGGAGGCAGGGGCTTTCTACGAGCAGTACTTC. It specifies CASKEAGAFYEQYF. The whole variable domain, remainder taken from reference TRBV5-1 and TRBJ2-7, is KAGVTQTPRYLIKTRGQQVTLSCSPISGHRSVSWYQQTPGQGLQFLFEYFSETQRNKGNFPGRFSGRQFSNSRSEMNVSTLELGDSALYLCASKEAGAFYEQYFGPGTRLTVT.

The chain couples TRBV6-1 to TRBJ2-7; TRBD1 matches at 8 bases. Germline values: CDR1 MNHNS, CDR2 SASEGT. V lost 6 bases, J lost 3 bases, and 4 bases stayed unmatched. This CDR3 is 13 amino acids long. The DNA of the CDR3 is TGTGCCAGCAGCAATACAGGGGGCTACGAGCAGTACTTC. It specifies CASSNTGGYEQYF.

This clone was picked up a small number of times. CDR3 loop: CASSLQAGSRTDTQYF. DNA for the CDR3: TGCGCCAGCAGCTTGCAGGCGGGGTCCCGGACGGATACGCAGTATTTT. The chain recombines TRBV5-1 with TRBJ2-3, with D possibly being TRBD2 (6 bases). Per the germline V gene, CDR1 is SGHRS and CDR2 is YFSETQ. Trimming shortened V by 1 base and J by 6 bases, and 18 bases separated the two germline ends. The CDR3 runs to 16 residues.

The chain uses TRBV18 and TRBJ2-7, with TRBD1 matching over 7 bases. Germline loops: CDR1 KGHSH, CDR2 LQKENI. The CDR3 has 14 residues. With V trimmed by 4 bases and J by 6 bases, 9 bases remained unmatched. The CDR3 sequence is CASSLLERQGEQYF. The CDR3 DNA follows: TGTGCCAGCTCACTACTCGAAAGACAGGGCGAGCAGTACTTC.

The chain uses TRBV6-5 and TRBJ1-6, with a possible D match to TRBD1 (5 bases). There are 15 residues in the CDR3. Per the germline V gene, CDR1 is MNHEY and CDR2 is SVGAGI. The V gene lost 6 bases and the J gene lost 9 bases, with 18 bases spanning the gap. Here the CDR3 DNA reads TGTGCCAGCAGCCATACCCGCCTAGACAGTTCACCCCTCCACTTT. Its protein product is CASSHTRLDSSPLHF.

The chain employs TRBV27 and TRBJ2-7, with a weak D call TRBD2 (6 bases). This CDR3 region has 17 residues. Trimming stripped 4 bases from V and 0 bases from J, with 19 bases between. From germline, CDR1 is MNHEY and CDR2 SMNVEV (reference sequence). The CDR3 loop is CASSSSRGRESSYEQYF. CDR3 coding DNA: TGTGCCAGCAGTTCCTCCCGGGGACGGGAGAGCTCCTACGAGCAGTACTTC.

The V gene is TRBV25-1, the J gene TRBJ2-7, with 13 positions matching TRBD2. Germline V gene lookup returns CDR1 MGHDK and CDR2 SYGVNS. V lost 11 bases to trimming and J lost 1 base; unmatched junction nucleotides: 8. There are 15 residues in the CDR3. This chain's CDR3 is CAVLAGGRPSYEQYF. The CDR3 DNA sequence: TGTGCCGTACTAGCGGGAGGGCGACCTTCCTACGAGCAGTACTTC.

The genes are TRBV6-5 and TRBJ1-2, with 8 bases matching TRBD1. Germline V CDR1 and CDR2: MNHEY, SVGAGI. V was pared by 3 bases and J by 2 bases, with 8 bases of the junction left unmatched. This CDR3 is built from 16 residues. The CDR3 DNA is TGTGCCAGCAGTTATTCGAGGACAGGGAGGAACTATGGCTACACCTTC. It yields the protein CASSYSRTGRNYGYTF.

The V and J genes are TRBV11-2 and TRBJ2-6, with a possible D match to TRBD2 (6 bases). Trimming took off 1 base at V and 4 bases at J, with 8 bases between the two ends. Per the germline V gene, CDR1 is SGHAT and CDR2 is FQNNGV. The CDR3 sequence is 15 residues long. CDR3 sequence reads: CASSLAGRGANVLTF. The DNA for the CDR3 is TGTGCCAGCAGCTTAGCAGGGAGGGGGGCCAACGTCCTGACTTTC.

CDR3 DNA sequence: TGTGCCAGCAAAAAGACAGGGGTCGCCTACGAGCAGTACTTC. Translating gives CASKKTGVAYEQYF. The rearrangement uses TRBV11-2 and TRBJ2-7, with 8 bases that match TRBD1. This CDR3 spans 14 amino acids. V lost 7 bases and J lost 2; bases outside the gene matches: 7. Germline loops: CDR1 SGHAT, CDR2 FQNNGV.

A single count supports this clone. The V and J genes are TRBV5-4 and TRBJ2-5; 12 bases fit TRBD2. Germline CDR1 and CDR2: SGHNT and YYREEE (reference sequence). J gave up 4 bases and V 4 bases, and 8 bases lay outside the gene matches. CDR3 length: 16 residues. In nucleotides, the CDR3 is TGTGCCAGCAGCATTGGACTAGCGGGAATCCGAGAGACCCAGTACTTC. Translated: CASSIGLAGIRETQYF.

This sequence joins TRBV7-3 and TRBJ2-5; 13 nucleotides align to TRBD2. With V trimmed by 5 bases and J by 4 bases, 4 bases remained unmatched. The CDR3 spans 15 residues. CDR1 is SGHTA and CDR2 is FQGTGA in the germline V gene. The CDR3 DNA reads TGTGCCAGCAGCACTAGCGGGGGGGCCGGAGAGACCCAGTACTTC. It is translated as CASSTSGGAGETQYF.

The chain has TRBV4-1 and TRBJ1-1; tentatively, D is TRBD1 (6 bases). Germline values: CDR1 MGHRA, CDR2 YSYEKL. The CDR3 has 12 amino acids. The V gene lost 2 bases and the J gene lost 7 bases, with 8 bases spanning the gap. The CDR3, as DNA: TGCGCCAGCAGCCAACAGGGGCGTGAAGCTTTCTTT. Its translation is CASSQQGREAFF.

The chain has TRBV5-4 and TRBJ2-3; possibly TRBD2 for D (6 bases). V shed 3 bases and J shed 2 bases, with 16 bases lying between them. The CDR3 is 16 amino acids. The germline V gene has CDR1 SGHNT and CDR2 YYREEE (reference sequence). CDR3 sequence (DNA): TGTGCCAGCAGCTCCCCCCTTCGGGGGAACACAGATACGCAGTATTTT. It encodes CASSSPLRGNTDTQYF.

The chain employs TRBV5-1 and TRBJ1-6, with a possible D match to TRBD1 (5 bases). The germline V gene encodes CDR1 SGHRS and CDR2 YFSETQ. Trimming stripped 4 bases from V and 7 bases from J, with 15 bases between. The CDR3 covers 15 residues. The CDR3 nucleotides read TGCGCCAGCAGCCTCGTCGGGGACTCGAATTCACCCCTCCACTTT. This sequence encodes CASSLVGDSNSPLHF.

The chain joins TRBV27 to TRBJ2-7; D unclear. The V end was cut by 2 bases, the J end by 2 bases, with 10 bases between. The V gene's germline CDR1 is MNHEY and CDR2 SMNVEV (reference sequence). CDR3 size: 14 residues. The CDR3 sequence is CASSLNPGTYEQYF. The CDR3 DNA follows: TGTGCCAGCAGTTTAAATCCAGGAACCTACGAGCAGTACTTC.

The chain is built from TRBV4-1 and TRBJ2-3; D unresolved. CDR1 and CDR2 (germline): MGHRA, YSYEKL. This CDR3 has 13 amino acids. The ends were cut back, 0 bases at V and 2 bases at J, with 3 bases in the middle. In DNA form, the CDR3 reads TGCGCCAGCAGCCAAGATATCACAGATACGCAGTATTTT. It is translated as CASSQDITDTQYF.

The J gene is TRBJ2-1, the V gene TRBV27; weak D call: TRBD1 (6 bases). Germline loops: CDR1 MNHEY, CDR2 SMNVEV (reference sequence). Deletions cut 5 bases from V and 3 bases from J, with 14 bases between. The CDR3 covers 15 residues. The CDR3 nucleotides read TGTGCCAGCAGTCCTGACAGGAGGTTCTACAATGAGCAGTTCTTC. It translates to CASSPDRRFYNEQFF.

The CDR3 sequence: CASSQETGRLTEAFF. The CDR3 DNA sequence: TGTGCCAGCTCCCAAGAAACAGGGCGACTCACTGAAGCTTTCTTT. This chain uses TRBV18 with TRBJ1-1; possibly TRBD1 for D (6 bases). The CDR3 runs 15 residues. The germline V and J ends were trimmed by 6 bases and 4 bases, with 18 bases remaining between them. Germline V CDR1 and CDR2: KGHSH, LQKENI.

J is TRBJ2-5 and V is TRBV18; 7 bases are a match to TRBD1. CDR1 KGHSH and CDR2 LQKENI come from the germline V gene. The CDR3 is 18 amino acids. Losses at the gene ends were 2 bases for V and 0 bases for J; bases not matched to a gene: 12. The CDR3 sequence is CASSPMPGTAPYQETQYF. CDR3 in DNA: TGTGCCAGCTCACCAATGCCCGGGACAGCACCGTACCAAGAGACCCAGTACTTC.

This clone was detected only once. The chain combines TRBV6-5 with TRBJ2-5; 9 bases agree with TRBD2. V shed 7 bases, J shed 4 bases, and the junction held 7 bases outside the gene matches. The CDR3 contains 14 residues. Germline V gene lookup returns CDR1 MNHEY and CDR2 SVGAGI. CDR3 sequence reads: CASTVAGAGETQYF. The CDR3, as DNA: TGTGCCAGCACGGTAGCGGGAGCTGGAGAGACCCAGTACTTC.

The chain couples TRBV5-1 to TRBJ1-1; no definite D call. There are 13 residues in the CDR3. With 7 bases removed from V and 0 bases from J, the gap between germline ends came to 10 bases. CDR1 is SGHRS and CDR2 is YFSETQ in the germline V gene. The CDR3 sequence: CASQFLMNTEAFF. CDR3 coding DNA: TGCGCCAGCCAGTTTTTAATGAACACTGAAGCTTTCTTT.

V usage is TRBV7-2 and J usage is TRBJ2-3; maybe TRBD2 (5 bases). Trimming stripped 2 bases from V and 0 bases from J, with 18 bases between. The CDR3 extends over 18 amino acids. Germline CDR1 reads SGHTA; CDR2 reads FQGNSA. CDR3 in DNA: TGTGCCAGCAGCTTAAAACCCGGGGTCTGGTATAGCACAGATACGCAGTATTTT. It yields the protein CASSLKPGVWYSTDTQYF. The complete variable domain, with remaining parts taken from reference TRBV7-2 and TRBJ2-3, reads GAGVSQSPSNKVTEKGKDVELRCDPISGHTALYWYRQSLGQGLEFLIYFQGNSAPDKSGLPSDRFSAERTGGSVSTLTIQRTQQEDSAVYLCASSLKPGVWYSTDTQYFGPGTRLTVL.

J is TRBJ2-7 and V is TRBV9; 10 nucleotides match TRBD2. This CDR3 contains 14 residues. V was pared by 3 bases and J by 4 bases, with 4 bases of the junction left unmatched. Germline CDR1 is SGDLS and CDR2 is YYNGEE. The CDR3 DNA reads as TGTGCCAGCAGCGGTAGCGGGAGGTGGTACGAGCAGTACTTC. Translation: CASSGSGRWYEQYF.

The gene calls are TRBV28 and TRBJ2-1, with 14 nucleotides matching TRBD2. The CDR3 has 22 amino acids. The V gene's germline CDR1 is MDHEN and CDR2 SYDVKM. V shed 3 bases, J shed 6 bases, and the junction held 22 bases outside the gene matches. The CDR3 is CASSFCSSTTSGRGCSCNEQFF. The CDR3 DNA is TGTGCCAGCAGTTTTTGTTCGTCGACGACTAGCGGGAGGGGTTGTTCGTGCAATGAGCAGTTCTTC.

The genes are TRBV10-3 and TRBJ2-3; D is unclear. Germline values: CDR1 ENHRY, CDR2 SYGVKD. V lost 5 bases to trimming and J lost 2 bases, with 17 bases between them. CDR3 size: 16 residues. The CDR3, as DNA: TGTGCCATCAGTCCGACCCCAGGTGGTTACACAGATACGCAGTATTTT. Its protein is CAISPTPGGYTDTQYF.